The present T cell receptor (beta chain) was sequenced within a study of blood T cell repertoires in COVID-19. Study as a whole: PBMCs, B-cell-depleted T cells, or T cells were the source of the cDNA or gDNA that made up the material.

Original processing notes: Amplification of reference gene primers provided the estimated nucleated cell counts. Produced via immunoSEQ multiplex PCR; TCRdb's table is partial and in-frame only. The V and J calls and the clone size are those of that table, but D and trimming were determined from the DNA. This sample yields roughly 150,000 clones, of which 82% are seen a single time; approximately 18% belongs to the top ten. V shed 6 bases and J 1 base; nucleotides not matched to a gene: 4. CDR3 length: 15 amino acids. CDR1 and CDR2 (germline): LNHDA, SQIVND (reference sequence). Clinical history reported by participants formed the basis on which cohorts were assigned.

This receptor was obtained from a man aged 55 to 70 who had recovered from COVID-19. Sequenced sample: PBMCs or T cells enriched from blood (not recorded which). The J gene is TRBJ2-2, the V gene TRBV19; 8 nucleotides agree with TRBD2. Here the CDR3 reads CASRSGTRNTGELFF. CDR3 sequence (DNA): TGTGCCAGTAGATCCGGGACTAGGAACACCGGGGAGCTGTTTTTT.